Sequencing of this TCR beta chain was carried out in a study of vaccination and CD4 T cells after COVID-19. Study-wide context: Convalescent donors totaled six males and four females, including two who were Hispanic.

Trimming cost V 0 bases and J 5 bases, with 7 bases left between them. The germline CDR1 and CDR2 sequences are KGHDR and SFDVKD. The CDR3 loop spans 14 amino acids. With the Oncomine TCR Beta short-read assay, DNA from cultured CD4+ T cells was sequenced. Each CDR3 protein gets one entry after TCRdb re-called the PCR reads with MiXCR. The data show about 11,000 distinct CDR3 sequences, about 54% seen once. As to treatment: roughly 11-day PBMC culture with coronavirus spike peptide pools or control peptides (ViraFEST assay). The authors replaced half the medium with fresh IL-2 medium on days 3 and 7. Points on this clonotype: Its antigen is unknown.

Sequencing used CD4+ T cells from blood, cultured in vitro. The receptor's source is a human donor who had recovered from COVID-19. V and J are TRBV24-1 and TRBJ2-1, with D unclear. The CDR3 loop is CATSDLGLDNEQFF. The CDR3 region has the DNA TGTGCCACCAGTGATTTGGGCCTGGACAATGAGCAGTTCTTC.